A selection of T cell receptor beta chains follows, all from one sample in a study of cytomegalovirus exposure and HLA in healthy donors. Assay used: immunoSEQ multiplex PCR; TCRdb lists only in-frame clones, some missing. Of 80,000 to 100,000 clones listed, around three quarters are singletons. Material for sequencing was PBMCs. The source of these receptors is a man aged 30 to 39 in good health and CMV-seronegative. The CDR3 runs from the conserved cysteine through the conserved F or W. Fields, in order: CDR3 protein, CDR3 DNA, J gene, V gene, D gene, clone size. A D gene is named only where the DNA matches it firmly. Expanded clones get a size class; other rows say once, few or many, or leave the size out.

cdr3_aa: CASSADTSSGNTIYF; cdr3_nt: TGTGCCAGCAGCGCCGACACGAGCTCTGGAAACACCATATATTTT; j_call: TRBJ1-3; v_call: TRBV9; d_call: -; clone_size: -
cdr3_aa: CASSLVGRALYEQYF; cdr3_nt: TGTGCCAGCAGCTTAGTCGGGAGGGCCCTCTACGAGCAGTACTTC; j_call: TRBJ2-7; v_call: TRBV7-8; d_call: TRBD2; clone_size: -
cdr3_aa: CATTSWAGGSYEQYF; cdr3_nt: TGTGCCACCACAAGTTGGGCAGGGGGCTCCTACGAGCAGTACTTC; j_call: TRBJ2-7; v_call: TRBV19; d_call: TRBD1; clone_size: few
cdr3_aa: CASSQAGSYEQYF; cdr3_nt: TGTGCCAGCAGCCAAGCCGGTTCCTACGAGCAGTACTTC; j_call: TRBJ2-7; v_call: TRBV4-2; d_call: -; clone_size: -
cdr3_aa: CSVSRDWPFQETQYF; cdr3_nt: TGCAGCGTATCCCGGGACTGGCCGTTCCAAGAGACCCAGTACTTC; j_call: TRBJ2-5; v_call: TRBV29-1; d_call: -; clone_size: few
cdr3_aa: CASTPKTGTLPGELFF; cdr3_nt: TGTGCCAGCACACCCAAGACAGGGACCCTCCCGGGGGAGCTGTTTTTT; j_call: TRBJ2-2; v_call: TRBV7-9; d_call: TRBD1; clone_size: -
cdr3_aa: CASSLGGSEQYF; cdr3_nt: TGCGCCAGCAGCTTGGGGGGCAGCGAGCAGTACTTC; j_call: TRBJ2-7; v_call: TRBV5-1; d_call: -; clone_size: -
cdr3_aa: CASRASGGTEAFF; cdr3_nt: TGTGCCAGCAGGGCTTCAGGGGGCACTGAAGCTTTCTTT; j_call: TRBJ1-1; v_call: TRBV7-2; d_call: TRBD1; clone_size: -
cdr3_aa: CASSVVRGAINGYTF; cdr3_nt: TGTGCCAGCAGCGTAGTTCGGGGGGCGATCAATGGCTACACCTTC; j_call: TRBJ1-2; v_call: TRBV9; d_call: -; clone_size: -
cdr3_aa: CASSQDRGTGWSYNEQFF; cdr3_nt: TGTGCCAGCAGCCAAGACCGCGGGACAGGGTGGTCCTACAATGAGCAGTTCTTC; j_call: TRBJ2-1; v_call: TRBV14; d_call: TRBD1; clone_size: few
cdr3_aa: CASSRQATTEAFF; cdr3_nt: TGTGCCAGCAGTAGGCAGGCGACCACTGAAGCTTTCTTT; j_call: TRBJ1-1; v_call: TRBV7-2; d_call: -; clone_size: -
cdr3_aa: CASSLGTGGYGYTF; cdr3_nt: TGTGCCAGCAGCCTGGGGACAGGGGGCTATGGCTACACCTTC; j_call: TRBJ1-2; v_call: TRBV5-6; d_call: TRBD1; clone_size: -
cdr3_aa: CAISTLIPLTSPGTSANYGYTF; cdr3_nt: TGTGCCATCAGCACTTTAATCCCACTTACCTCTCCGGGGACATCAGCTAACTATGGCTACACCTTC; j_call: TRBJ1-2; v_call: TRBV10-3; d_call: -; clone_size: -
cdr3_aa: CASSLPGVNYGYTF; cdr3_nt: TGTGCCAGCAGCCTCCCGGGGGTTAACTATGGCTACACCTTC; j_call: TRBJ1-2; v_call: TRBV11-2; d_call: -; clone_size: -
cdr3_aa: CASSLLPGQGSGNTIYF; cdr3_nt: TGCGCCAGCAGCTTACTACCGGGACAGGGATCTGGAAACACCATATATTTT; j_call: TRBJ1-3; v_call: TRBV5-1; d_call: TRBD1; clone_size: few
cdr3_aa: CASSTGGGASTDTQYF; cdr3_nt: TGTGCCAGCTCGACGGGCGGGGGGGCTAGCACAGATACGCAGTATTTT; j_call: TRBJ2-3; v_call: TRBV6-4; d_call: TRBD2; clone_size: -
cdr3_aa: CASSIRGNNQPQHF; cdr3_nt: TGTGCCAGCAGTATCAGGGGTAATAATCAGCCCCAGCATTTT; j_call: TRBJ1-5; v_call: TRBV6-5; d_call: -; clone_size: -
cdr3_aa: CASTQIMGGGSNQPQHF; cdr3_nt: TGTGCCAGTACCCAAATAATGGGGGGAGGTAGCAATCAGCCCCAGCATTTT; j_call: TRBJ1-5; v_call: TRBV19; d_call: -; clone_size: once
cdr3_aa: CASSLAPPLAAKNIQYF; cdr3_nt: TGTGCCAGCAGCTTAGCCCCGCCGCTAGCGGCTAAAAACATTCAGTACTTC; j_call: TRBJ2-4; v_call: TRBV7-9; d_call: TRBD2; clone_size: -
cdr3_aa: CASSYNGTGDISYEQYF; cdr3_nt: TGTGCCAGCAGTTACAACGGGACAGGGGATATTTCCTACGAGCAGTACTTC; j_call: TRBJ2-7; v_call: TRBV6-7; d_call: TRBD1; clone_size: -
cdr3_aa: CASSLVSGTLRNIQYF; cdr3_nt: TGCGCCAGCAGCTTGGTGAGTGGCACGCTCAGGAACATTCAGTACTTC; j_call: TRBJ2-4; v_call: TRBV5-1; d_call: -; clone_size: -
cdr3_aa: CASSTSGTGYNEQFF; cdr3_nt: TGTGCCAGCAGCACCTCCGGGACAGGGTACAATGAGCAGTTCTTC; j_call: TRBJ2-1; v_call: TRBV7-2; d_call: TRBD1; clone_size: -
cdr3_aa: CASRRQGYGYTF; cdr3_nt: TGTGCCAGCAGGAGACAGGGTTATGGCTACACCTTC; j_call: TRBJ1-2; v_call: TRBV28; d_call: TRBD1; clone_size: -
cdr3_aa: CASSFAGALYLWYQETQYF; cdr3_nt: TGTGCCAGCAGCTTTGCAGGGGCTCTTTACCTCTGGTACCAAGAGACCCAGTACTTC; j_call: TRBJ2-5; v_call: TRBV12-1; d_call: -; clone_size: -
cdr3_aa: CASSPRHDSTDTQYF; cdr3_nt: TGTGCCAGCAGCCCGAGGCACGATAGCACAGATACGCAGTATTTT; j_call: TRBJ2-3; v_call: TRBV9; d_call: -; clone_size: -
cdr3_aa: CASSWGQGDTEAFF; cdr3_nt: TGTGCCAGCAGTTGGGGACAGGGGGACACTGAAGCTTTCTTT; j_call: TRBJ1-1; v_call: TRBV6-5; d_call: TRBD1; clone_size: -
cdr3_aa: CASSPTGTNEKLFF; cdr3_nt: TGCGCCAGCAGCCCAACAGGGACTAATGAAAAACTGTTTTTT; j_call: TRBJ1-4; v_call: TRBV5-1; d_call: -; clone_size: -
cdr3_aa: CASSPWGPANEQFF; cdr3_nt: TGTGCCAGCAGCCCGTGGGGGCCGGCTAATGAGCAGTTCTTC; j_call: TRBJ2-1; v_call: TRBV14; d_call: -; clone_size: many
cdr3_aa: CASRLTGTYQETQYF; cdr3_nt: TGTGCCAGCAGATTGACAGGGACTTACCAAGAGACCCAGTACTTC; j_call: TRBJ2-5; v_call: TRBV6-5; d_call: -; clone_size: -
cdr3_aa: CASSLWTGGREQFF; cdr3_nt: TGTGCCAGCAGCTTGTGGACAGGGGGACGGGAGCAGTTCTTC; j_call: TRBJ2-1; v_call: TRBV7-9; d_call: TRBD1; clone_size: -
cdr3_aa: CASSFSTGNQPQHF; cdr3_nt: TGTGCCAGCAGCTTCTCGACAGGCAATCAGCCCCAGCATTTT; j_call: TRBJ1-5; v_call: TRBV5-6; d_call: -; clone_size: -
cdr3_aa: CAISDRTGSRGFF; cdr3_nt: TGTGCCATCAGTGATAGGACAGGGAGTAGGGGGTTCTTC; j_call: TRBJ2-1; v_call: TRBV10-3; d_call: TRBD1; clone_size: -
cdr3_aa: CASSGDRNTEAFF; cdr3_nt: TGTGCCAGCAGCGGAGACAGAAACACTGAAGCTTTCTTT; j_call: TRBJ1-1; v_call: TRBV6-4; d_call: -; clone_size: -
cdr3_aa: CASSLLGTNYEQYF; cdr3_nt: TGTGCCAGCAGTTTATTGGGGACTAACTACGAGCAGTACTTC; j_call: TRBJ2-7; v_call: TRBV6-1; d_call: TRBD2; clone_size: once
cdr3_aa: CASTPGGPFTDTQYF; cdr3_nt: TGTGCCAGCACCCCCGGGGGGCCCTTCACAGATACGCAGTATTTT; j_call: TRBJ2-3; v_call: TRBV5-4; d_call: -; clone_size: -
cdr3_aa: CASSPRQVGYNEQFF; cdr3_nt: TGTGCCAGCAGTCCTCGACAGGTGGGCTACAATGAGCAGTTCTTC; j_call: TRBJ2-1; v_call: TRBV27; d_call: -; clone_size: -
cdr3_aa: CASSPGTGPYEQYF; cdr3_nt: TGCGCCAGCAGTCCCGGGACAGGACCCTACGAGCAGTACTTC; j_call: TRBJ2-7; v_call: TRBV5-1; d_call: TRBD1; clone_size: -
cdr3_aa: CASRGLVYEQYF; cdr3_nt: TGTGCCTCCAGGGGGTTGGTGTACGAGCAGTACTTC; j_call: TRBJ2-7; v_call: TRBV30; d_call: TRBD1; clone_size: -
cdr3_aa: CATSRGTAIGGYTF; cdr3_nt: TGTGCCACCAGCCGCGGGACAGCCATAGGTGGCTACACCTTC; j_call: TRBJ1-2; v_call: TRBV15; d_call: TRBD1; clone_size: -
cdr3_aa: CASRSVAGVPRAEQFF; cdr3_nt: TGTGCCAGCAGGTCGGTAGCGGGAGTGCCCCGGGCTGAGCAGTTCTTC; j_call: TRBJ2-1; v_call: TRBV5-4; d_call: TRBD2; clone_size: -
cdr3_aa: CASRYTGGEQFF; cdr3_nt: TGTGCCAGCAGATATACAGGGGGCGAGCAGTTCTTC; j_call: TRBJ2-1; v_call: TRBV2; d_call: TRBD1; clone_size: -